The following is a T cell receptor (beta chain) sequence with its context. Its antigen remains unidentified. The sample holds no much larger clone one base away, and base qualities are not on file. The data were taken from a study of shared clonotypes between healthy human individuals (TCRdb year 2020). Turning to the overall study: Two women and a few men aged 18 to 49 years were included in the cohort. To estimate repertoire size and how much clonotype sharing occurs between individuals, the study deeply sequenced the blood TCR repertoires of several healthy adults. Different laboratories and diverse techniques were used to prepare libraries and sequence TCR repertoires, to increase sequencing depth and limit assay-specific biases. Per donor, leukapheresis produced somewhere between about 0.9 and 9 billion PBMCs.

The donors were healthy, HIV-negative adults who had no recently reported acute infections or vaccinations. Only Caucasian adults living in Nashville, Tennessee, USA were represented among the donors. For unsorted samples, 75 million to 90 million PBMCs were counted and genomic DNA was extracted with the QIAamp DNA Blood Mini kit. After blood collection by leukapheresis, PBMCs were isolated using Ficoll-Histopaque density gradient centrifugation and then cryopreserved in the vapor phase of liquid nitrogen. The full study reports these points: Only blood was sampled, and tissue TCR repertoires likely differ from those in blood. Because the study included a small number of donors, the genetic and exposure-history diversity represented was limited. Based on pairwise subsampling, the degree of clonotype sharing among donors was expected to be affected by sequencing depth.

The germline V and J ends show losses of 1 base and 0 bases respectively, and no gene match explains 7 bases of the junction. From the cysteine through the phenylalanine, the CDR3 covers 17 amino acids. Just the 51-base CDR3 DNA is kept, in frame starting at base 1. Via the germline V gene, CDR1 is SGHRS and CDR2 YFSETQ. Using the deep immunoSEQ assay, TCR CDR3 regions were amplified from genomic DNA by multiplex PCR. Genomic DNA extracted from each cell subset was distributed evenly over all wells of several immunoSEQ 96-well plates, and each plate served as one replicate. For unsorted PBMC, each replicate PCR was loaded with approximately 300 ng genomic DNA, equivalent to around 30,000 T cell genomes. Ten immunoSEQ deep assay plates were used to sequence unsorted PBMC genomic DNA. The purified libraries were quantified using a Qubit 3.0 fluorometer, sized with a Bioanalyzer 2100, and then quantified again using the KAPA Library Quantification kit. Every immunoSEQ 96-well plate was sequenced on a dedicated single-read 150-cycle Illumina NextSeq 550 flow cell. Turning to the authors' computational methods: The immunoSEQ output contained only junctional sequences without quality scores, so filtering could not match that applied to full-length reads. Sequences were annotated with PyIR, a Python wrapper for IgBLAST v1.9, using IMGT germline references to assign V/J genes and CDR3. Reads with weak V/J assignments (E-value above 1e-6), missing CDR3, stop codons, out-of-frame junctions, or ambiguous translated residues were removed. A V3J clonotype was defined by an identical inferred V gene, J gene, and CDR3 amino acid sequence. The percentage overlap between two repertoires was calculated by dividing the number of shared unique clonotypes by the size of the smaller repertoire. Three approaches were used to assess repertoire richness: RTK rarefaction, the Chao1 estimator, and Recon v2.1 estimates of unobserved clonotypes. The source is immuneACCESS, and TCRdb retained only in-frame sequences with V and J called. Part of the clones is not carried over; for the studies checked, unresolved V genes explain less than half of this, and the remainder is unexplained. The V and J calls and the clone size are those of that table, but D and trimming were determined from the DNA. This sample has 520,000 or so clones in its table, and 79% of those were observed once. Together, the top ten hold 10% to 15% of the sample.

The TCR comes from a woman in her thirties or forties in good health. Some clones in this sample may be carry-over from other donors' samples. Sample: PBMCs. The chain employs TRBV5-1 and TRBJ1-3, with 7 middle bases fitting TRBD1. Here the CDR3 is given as CASSLWGRGASGNTIYF. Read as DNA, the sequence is TGCGCCAGCAGCTTGTGGGGCAGGGGGGCCTCTGGAAACACCATATATTTT.